The sequence of this TCR beta chain was determined in a study of beta chain features in type 1 diabetes. This clone appeared a few times. Reverse transcribing all isolated RNA meant expressed TCRB transcripts were sequenced. Sequencing was performed with immunoSEQ multiplex PCR; in TCRdb, only in-frame clones are kept and a portion is missing. The table lists around 400,000 clones, roughly an eighth of them singletons, with around 0.015% in the top ten. Germline assignment: CDR1 SGHVS and CDR2 FQNEAQ. Trimming removed 2 bases at V and 1 base at J, with 12 bases between. The length of the CDR3 is 16 residues.

This sequence was found in a man between 18 and 29 years old in good health. Specimen: naive CD4+ T cells from blood. V and J are TRBV7-8 and TRBJ2-1; tentative D call: TRBD2 (6 bases). DNA of the CDR3: TGTGCCAGCAGCTTACGGATTGGGACTTCCTACAATGAGCAGTTCTTC. It translates to CASSLRIGTSYNEQFF.